This T cell receptor (beta chain) stems from a study of radiation and T cells in renal cell carcinoma. Background on the study: Nephrectomy followed 15 Gy stereotactic body radiation by 4 weeks. General study findings and limits: In blood, top tumor clones expanded by 2 weeks, shrinking by 4.

The CDR3 extends over 15 amino acids. Trimming removed 1 base from V and 5 bases from J; junction bases left unmatched: 8. Germline CDR1 is SGHKS and CDR2 is YYEKEE (reference sequence). Documented time point: blood 2 weeks post-SBRT. The treatment here: 15 Gy SBRT to primary tumor, nephrectomy 4 weeks later. Clear cell pathology was present in this patient's renal cell carcinoma. The table came from immunoSEQ multiplex PCR; TCRdb's copy has only in-frame clones and leaves some out. The sample holds some 75,000 clones, 82% seen once. A word on this clone: Its target is unknown.

Specimen: blood, collected from a patient whose treatment included radiotherapy and nephrectomy. The V call is TRBV5-5, the J call TRBJ2-7; 8 nucleotides line up with TRBD2. This receptor was identified in a man aged 60 to 69 with renal cell carcinoma. CDR3 in amino acids: CASSLNTGGRDEQYF. The DNA for the CDR3 is TGTGCCAGCAGCTTGAATACGGGAGGGCGAGACGAGCAGTACTTC. Complete variable domain (other parts from reference TRBV5-5 and TRBJ2-7): DAGVTQSPTHLIKTRGQQVTLRCSPISGHKSVSWYQQVLGQGPQFIFQYYEKEERGRGNFPDRFSARQFPNYSSELNVNALLLGDSALYLCASSLNTGGRDEQYFGPGTRLTVT.